These 31 T cell receptor beta chains came from one sample sequenced in a study of kidney transplant recipient with SARS-CoV-2 infection. From the reads, TCRdb called clonotypes with MiXCR, one entry per CDR3 protein. This sample has approximately 250,000 distinct CDR3 sequences, with roughly 26% found just once. This material consisted of a blood sample, taken at baseline and on roughly day 110 from a kidney transplant recipient. These receptors all come from a male patient between 25 and 39 years old who had COVID-19 and was a kidney transplant recipient. Among the T cells, some may be from the graft donor.

This clonotype was seen ten or more times. The rearrangement joins TRBV20-1 to TRBJ1-1; 8 bases agree with TRBD1. The CDR3 loop spans 14 amino acids. The germline gives CDR1 DFQATT, CDR2 SNEGSKA (reference sequence). V trimming: 4 bases; J trimming: 5 bases; junction bases outside the gene matches: 9. This CDR3 reads CSATPLGTGTEAFF. CDR3 nucleotide sequence: TGCAGTGCTACTCCCCTCGGGACAGGAACTGAAGCTTTCTTT.

Note on this clonotype: A much more abundant neighbour one base away suggests this may be a read error. The gene calls are TRBV11-1 and TRBJ1-2; D unclear. Germline CDR1 is SGHAT and CDR2 is FQDESV (reference sequence). This CDR3 has 17 residues. The CDR3 DNA sequence: TGTGCCAGCAGCCATTACATTAAGGCTGGAAAGACCTATAGCTACACCTTC. The encoded protein is CASSHYIKAGKTYSYTF.

This clonotype was counted many times. The V gene is TRBV18, the J gene TRBJ2-2; maybe TRBD1 (6 bases). The germline CDR1 and CDR2 sequences are KGHSH and LQKENI. The V end lost 3 bases, the J end lost 2 bases, and 10 bases lay between the germline ends. The CDR3 has 15 residues. In nucleotides, the CDR3 is TGTGCCAGCTCACCGGACAGAACCAACACCGGGGAGCTGTTTTTT. This encodes CASSPDRTNTGELFF.

The table lists this clonotype with many counts. The chain recombines TRBV5-1 with TRBJ1-1, with D unresolved. Germline loops: CDR1 SGHRS, CDR2 YFSETQ. V gave up 0 bases and J gave up 5 bases, with 8 bases separating them. CDR3 length: 13 residues. The CDR3 nucleotides read TGCGCCAGCAGCTTGGCCGGGCATACTGAAGCTTTCTTT. Its translation: CASSLAGHTEAFF.

Points on this clonotype: This sequence may be a read error, since a much larger clone differs from it by one base. The rearrangement links TRBV24-1 to TRBJ1-2; D not resolved. The CDR3 has 17 amino acids. Germline loops: CDR1 KGHDR, CDR2 SFDVKD. The CDR3 DNA is TGTGCCACCAGTCTCGGATCTAGTACCAGAAAGACCTATGGCTGCACCTTC. Encoded protein: CATSLGSSTRKTYGCTF.

In its sample, this clonotype was seen a few times. In DNA form, the CDR3 reads TGTGCCAGCAGCTCGGGACTAGCGGGTAATCGTGAGCAGTTCTTC. It translates to CASSSGLAGNREQFF. V is TRBV28 and J is TRBJ2-1, with 12 nucleotides matching TRBD2. V lost 6 bases and J lost 9; bases outside the gene matches: 9. CDR1 and CDR2 from the germline V gene are MDHEN and SYDVKM. CDR3 length: 15 amino acids.

Turning to this clonotype: Relative to the germline gene, one junction end is altered; a read error may explain this. The chain uses TRBV20-1 and TRBJ2-1; D is perhaps TRBD1 (6 bases). The CDR3 totals 13 residues. CDR1 and CDR2 from the germline V gene are DFQATT and SNEGSKA (reference sequence). This CDR3 is CSASPRGYNGQFF. The CDR3 DNA follows: TGCAGTGCTAGTCCCAGGGGTTACAATGGGCAGTTCTTC.

Of note for this clonotype: This may stem from a read error, because a much larger clone lies one nucleotide away. This chain joins TRBV12-2 and TRBJ1-2. TRBV12-2 is designated a pseudogene. The CDR3 sequence is 17 residues long. The CDR3 DNA reads TGTGCAAGTCGCTTTACGCCGATTCCACGAAAGACCTATGGCTACACCTTC. It encodes CASRFTPIPRKTYGYTF.

The table lists this clonotype with many counts. The gene calls are TRBV5-1 and TRBJ1-3, with D unclear. The V and J ends lost 4 bases and 4 bases respectively, with 21 bases between them. CDR3 length equals 17 residues. The germline V gene encodes CDR1 SGHRS and CDR2 YFSETQ. The CDR3 nucleotides are TGCGCCAGCAGCATAGAAGGACCGACCATGGGAGGAAACACCATATATTTT. Translating it yields CASSIEGPTMGGNTIYF.

Ten or more counts support this clonotype. The chain recombines TRBV21-1 with TRBJ2-3; TRBD2 is the table's D call and was not checked against the DNA. TRBV21-1 is labeled a pseudogene. This CDR3 has 17 residues. The DNA of the CDR3 is TGTGCCAGCAGGTTAATCCTAGCTACAGTCATGCAAGATACGCAGTATTTT. This codes for CASRLILATVMQDTQYF.

This clonotype was recorded at least ten times. V and J are TRBV7-7 and TRBJ1-2; D call uncertain. The CDR3 sequence is 17 residues long. Trimming pared 5 bases from V and 4 bases from J, leaving 23 bases between. Germline V gene lookup returns CDR1 SSHAT and CDR2 FNYEAQ (reference sequence). In DNA, the CDR3 is TGTGCCAGCAGCATGGTCAGTAAGTGCCGAAAGACCTATGGCTACACCTTC. Translation gives CASSMVSKCRKTYGYTF.

In its sample, this clonotype was seen many times. The rearrangement uses TRBV12-3 or TRBV12-4 and TRBJ1-4; D is unclear. Trimming left V 3 bases short and J 4 bases short, with 9 bases between. The CDR3 totals 14 residues. In DNA, the CDR3 is TGTGCCAGCAGTTTGCTTTCCCGTAATGAAAAACTGTTTTTT. Translating gives CASSLLSRNEKLFF.

This clonotype has a count of ten or more. The chain employs TRBV12-3 or TRBV12-4 and TRBJ1-5, with D perhaps matching TRBD1 (6 bases). V lost 5 bases, J lost 2 bases, and 10 bases lay in between. The CDR3 contains 14 residues. CDR3 sequence: CASSKAGGNQPQHF. The CDR3 DNA reads as TGTGCCAGCAGTAAAGCAGGGGGCAATCAGCCCCAGCATTTT.

This clonotype was counted at least ten times. This chain connects TRBV12-3 or TRBV12-4 to TRBJ1-2; unclear D gene. Deletions cut 5 bases from V and 4 bases from J, with 23 bases between. CDR3 length equals 17 residues. The chain's CDR3 is CASSTGCSFRKTYGYTF. Here the CDR3 DNA reads TGTGCCAGCAGTACGGGGTGCAGCTTCCGAAAGACCTATGGCTACACCTTC.

Concerning this clonotype itself: This sequence may be a read error, since a much larger clone differs from it by one base. The rearrangement links TRBV6-5 to TRBJ1-2; no definite D call. The CDR3 spans 17 residues. Trimming pared 5 bases from V and 4 bases from J, leaving 23 bases between. Germline V CDR1 and CDR2: MNHEY, SVGAGI. CDR3 DNA sequence: TGTGCCAGCAGTATATATCTGGAATGTGGAAAGACCTATGGCTACACCTTC. Amino acid sequence: CASSIYLECGKTYGYTF.

The sample holds many counts of this clonotype. J is TRBJ1-2 and V is TRBV5-1; D unresolved. This CDR3 spans 16 amino acids. Per the germline V gene, CDR1 is SGHRS and CDR2 is YFSETQ. The V end lost 5 bases, the J end lost 4 bases, and 21 bases lay between the germline ends. The CDR3 region has the DNA TGCGCCAGCAGGGTTCGATCGGTTCGAAAGACCTATGGCTACACCTTC. Its protein is CASRVRSVRKTYGYTF.

Of note for this clonotype: A much larger clone lies one base from this, so it may be a read error. The V gene is TRBV3-1, the J gene TRBJ1-1; D not certain. CDR3 size: 17 residues. The germline gives CDR1 LGHDT, CDR2 YNNKEL (reference sequence). CDR3 sequence (DNA): TGTGCCAGCAGCCTGCTAGTTCCCATTTCAATTCGCACTGTAGCTTTCTTT. This translates into CASSLLVPISIRTVAFF.

This clonotype was found many times. The chain employs TRBV6-2 or TRBV6-3 and TRBJ1-2; D is unclear. CDR1 and CDR2 from the germline V gene are MNHEY and SVGEGT. This CDR3 contains 17 residues. With 5 bases removed from V and 4 bases from J, the gap between germline ends came to 23 bases. The CDR3 DNA sequence: TGTGCCAGCAGTAGGTCCGTCTGCATCGGAAAGACCTATGGCTACACCTTC. Amino acid sequence: CASSRSVCIGKTYGYTF.

This clonotype was seen repeatedly, ten times or more. This chain uses TRBV30 with TRBJ2-3; the match to TRBD2 covers 14 bases. The CDR3 has 15 amino acids. Germline CDR1 and CDR2: GTSNPN and SVGIG (reference sequence). The J segment lost 8 bases and the V segment lost 4 bases, leaving 8 bases of the junction unmatched. CDR3 nucleotides: TGTGCCTGGACTGTAGGGACTAGCGGGAGAGGTACGCAGTATTTT. Translated: CAWTVGTSGRGTQYF. The full variable domain, in which reference TRBV30 and TRBJ2-3 provide the parts outside the CDR3, is SQTIHQWPATLVQPVGSPLSLECTVEGTSNPNLYWYRQAAGRGLQLLFYSVGIGQISSEVPQNLSASRPQDRQFILSSKKLLLSDSGFYLCAWTVGTSGRGTQYFGPGTRLTVL.

The V call is TRBV3-1, the J call TRBJ2-3; tentatively, D is TRBD1 (6 bases). Germline CDR1 is LGHDT and CDR2 is YNNKEL (reference sequence). Trimming pared 1 base from V and 6 bases from J, leaving 17 bases between. This CDR3 region has 16 residues. CDR3 DNA: TGTGCCAGCAGCCAAGGGTCAGGGGTGGATAGGGATACGCAGTATTTT. This sequence encodes CASSQGSGVDRDTQYF.

As regards this clonotype: Germline is not matched at one junction end, which may reflect a read error. The chain joins TRBV10-2 to TRBJ2-7, with D hard to call. Germline V lookup: CDR1 WSHSY, CDR2 SAAADI. The CDR3 has 9 residues. The CDR3 region has the DNA TGCGCCAGTGGCTACGAGCAGCACTTC. This codes for CASGYEQHF.

Comments on this clonotype: This may come from a read error, since a much larger clone is one base off. The chain couples TRBV7-9 to TRBJ2-4, with TRBD2 matching over 7 bases. Germline lookup yields CDR1 SEHNR and CDR2 FQNEAQ (reference sequence). The CDR3 totals 14 residues. CDR3 DNA: TGTGCCAGCAGCTCGGGCGGGGGTTCCTACGAGCAGTGCTTC. Protein product: CASSSGGGSYEQCF.

In this sample, this clonotype turned up once. A much bigger clone sits one base away, suggesting this may be a read error. It is likely a read error, because the conserved phenylalanine at the end of the CDR3 is missing. This chain's CDR3 is CASSTHVKCRKTYGYTL. The CDR3 DNA sequence: TGTGCCAGCAGCACTCACGTTAAGTGCCGAAAGACCTATGGCTACACCCTC. This rearrangement joins TRBV7-7 to TRBJ1-2; D not resolved. The CDR3 has 17 amino acids. V dropped 5 bases and J dropped 4 bases, with 23 bases sitting between them. The germline CDR1 and CDR2 sequences are SSHAT and FNYEAQ (reference sequence).

As to this clonotype: A single base is all that separates this from a far larger clone, so a read error is likely. The rearrangement uses TRBV9 and TRBJ2-1; the D gene is possibly TRBD1 (5 bases). TRBJ2-7 matches the DNA end more closely, so the J call is doubtful. The V gene's germline CDR1 is SGDLS and CDR2 YYNGEE. CDR3 length: 13 residues. The CDR3 nucleotides are TGTACCAGCAGCGCACAAGGGGCCTACGAGCAGTACTTC. It codes for CTSSAQGAYEQYF.

This clonotype was counted at least ten times. The chain recombines TRBV12-3 or TRBV12-4 with TRBJ1-2; 7 nucleotides match TRBD1. The CDR3 has 15 amino acids. V shed 6 bases, J shed 2 bases, and the junction held 9 bases outside the gene matches. The chain's CDR3 is CASRGWQGVNYGYTF. The CDR3 coding sequence is TGTGCCAGCAGGGGGTGGCAGGGGGTAAACTATGGCTACACCTTC.

This clonotype was found many times. V is TRBV20-1 and J is TRBJ2-5; tentative D call: TRBD2 (5 bases). Germline CDR1 reads DFQATT; CDR2 reads SNEGSKA (reference sequence). This CDR3 has 15 residues. V lost 3 bases to trimming and J lost 4 bases, with 18 bases between them. This CDR3 is CSARSIARFGETQYF. The DNA of the CDR3 is TGCAGTGCTAGGTCGATAGCGCGGTTCGGAGAGACCCAGTACTTC.

Remarks on this clonotype: Being one base from a much bigger clone, this may be a read error. V gene TRBV30 combines with J gene TRBJ1-2; 9 bases match TRBD1. Germline V lookup: CDR1 GTSNPN, CDR2 SVGIG (reference sequence). CDR3 length: 14 residues. The CDR3 region has the DNA TGTGCCTGGAGTCTCACAGGGGGCCTTACTGGCTACGCCTTC. Amino acid sequence: CAWSLTGGLTGYAF. Full variable domain (remainder filled in from reference TRBV30 and TRBJ1-2): SQTIHQWPATLVQPVGSPLSLECTVEGTSNPNLYWYRQAAGRGLQLLFYSVGIGQISSEVPQNLSASRPQDRQFILSSKKLLLSDSGFYLCAWSLTGGLTGYAFGSGTRLTVV.

This clonotype was picked up a small number of times. CDR3 loop: CASSGKDCIGKTYGYTF. CDR3 DNA sequence: TGTGCCAGCAGTGGGAAAGACTGCATCGGAAAGACCTATGGCTACACCTTC. This rearrangement joins TRBV6-2 or TRBV6-3 to TRBJ1-2; D ambiguous. Trimming removed 5 bases from V and 4 bases from J, with 23 bases in between. Germline values: CDR1 MNHEY, CDR2 SVGEGT. CDR3 length: 17 amino acids.

The CDR3 DNA follows: TGTGCCAGCAGCGGATACAACAGAGACGGAAAGGCCTATGGCTACACCTTC. Amino acids: CASSGYNRDGKAYGYTF. V and J are TRBV7-2 and TRBJ1-2; no definite D call. With 5 bases removed from V and 4 bases from J, the gap between germline ends came to 23 bases. CDR3 size: 17 residues. Germline-derived CDR1 and CDR2 are SGHTA and FQGNSA. The full variable domain, rest sourced from reference TRBV7-2 and TRBJ1-2, is GAGVSQSPSNKVTEKGKDVELRCDPISGHTALYWYRQSLGQGLEFLIYFQGNSAPDKSGLPSDRFSAERTGGSVSTLTIQRTQQEDSAVYLCASSGYNRDGKAYGYTFGSGTRLTVV.

Ten or more counts support this clonotype. The CDR3 nucleotides read TGTGCCACCAGGCGCGGCGGGTCCTTGGGCGATGAGCAGTTCTTC. Residues: CATRRGGSLGDEQFF. J is TRBJ2-1 and V is TRBV24-1; D may be TRBD2 (5 bases). The length of the CDR3 is 15 residues. The V gene lost 7 bases and the J gene lost 8 bases, with 20 bases spanning the gap. Germline-derived CDR1 and CDR2 are KGHDR and SFDVKD.

This clonotype was detected many times. The gene calls are TRBV4-1 and TRBJ2-2; 8 bases match TRBD1. V lost 0 bases, J lost 9 bases, and 9 bases stayed unmatched. This CDR3 is built from 16 residues. CDR1 and CDR2 from the germline V gene are MGHRA and YSYEKL. In DNA, the CDR3 is TGCGCCAGCAGCCAAGAGCCCGACAGGGGACACCGGGAGCTGTTTTTT. Its translation: CASSQEPDRGHRELFF.